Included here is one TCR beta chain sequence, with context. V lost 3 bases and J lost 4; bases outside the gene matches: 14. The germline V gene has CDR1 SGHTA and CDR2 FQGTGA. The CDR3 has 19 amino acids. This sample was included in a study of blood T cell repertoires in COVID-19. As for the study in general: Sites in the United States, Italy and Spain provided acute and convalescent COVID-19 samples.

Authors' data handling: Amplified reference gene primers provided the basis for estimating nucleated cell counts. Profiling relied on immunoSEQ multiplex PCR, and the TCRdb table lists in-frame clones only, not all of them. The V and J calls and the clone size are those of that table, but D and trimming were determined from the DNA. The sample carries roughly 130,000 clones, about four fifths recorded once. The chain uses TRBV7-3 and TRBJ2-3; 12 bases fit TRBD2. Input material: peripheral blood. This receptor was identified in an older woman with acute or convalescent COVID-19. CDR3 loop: CASSFPGTSGLARADTQYF. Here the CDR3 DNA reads TGTGCCAGCAGCTTCCCCGGGACTAGCGGGCTGGCACGCGCAGATACGCAGTATTTT.